Included here is one TCR beta chain sequence, with context. This sample is part of a study of blood T cell repertoires in COVID-19. For the study at large: The cDNA or gDNA used as material had been derived from T cells, B-cell-depleted T cells, or PBMCs.

Authors' processing steps: Estimation of nucleated cell counts relied on the amplification of reference gene primers. The repertoire was sequenced with immunoSEQ multiplex PCR; TCRdb's copy has only in-frame clones and lacks some. D and trimming come from the DNA, and the V and J calls and clone size come from that table. The sample has about 120,000 clones, approximately 90% seen once. This CDR3 region has 19 residues. Between the trimmed V and J ends, which lost 4 bases and 0 bases, there was a span of 20 bases. The V gene's germline CDR1 is SGHNT and CDR2 YYREEE (reference sequence). The chain joins TRBV5-4 to TRBJ2-6; possibly TRBD1 for D (6 bases). The sample consisted of peripheral blood. This TCR was recovered from a woman aged 45-65 years with acute or convalescent COVID-19. CDR3 in amino acids: CASSKGGQSTISGANVLTF. The DNA of the CDR3 is TGTGCCAGCAGCAAAGGAGGACAGTCGACAATCTCTGGGGCCAACGTCCTGACTTTC. Together with reference TRBV5-4 and TRBJ2-6, the CDR3 gives the full variable domain: ETGVTQSPTHLIKTRGQQVTLRCSSQSGHNTVSWYQQALGQGPQFIFQYYREEENGRGNFPPRFSGLQFPNYSSELNVNALELDDSALYLCASSKGGQSTISGANVLTFGAGSRLTVL.